The table lists the clone carrying this T cell receptor beta chain with a count of one. CDR3 size: 12 residues. Germline loops: CDR1 DFQATT, CDR2 SNEGSKA (reference sequence). V was shortened by 3 bases and J by 0 bases, with 5 bases between the two germline ends. These data belong to a study of blood T cell repertoires in COVID-19. The method was immunoSEQ multiplex PCR; TCRdb's version includes in-frame clones alone and lacks a portion of them. Of around 97,000 clones in the sample, about 80% are singletons; the top ten hold under 11%. The material sequenced was peripheral blood. The chain employs TRBV20-1 and TRBJ1-2; D call uncertain. The sequence was collected from a man in his 70s with acute or convalescent COVID-19. DNA for the CDR3: TGCAGTGCTAGTCTCTCTAACTATGGCTACACCTTC. Its protein is CSASLSNYGYTF.